Sequencing of this TCR beta chain was carried out in a study of CD8+ T cells in alopecia areata. The CDR3 contains 14 residues. V lost 2 bases and J 1 base, leaving 8 bases between the germline ends. Germline V lookup: CDR1 MNHEY, CDR2 SVGAGI. The treatment: oral pan-JAK inhibitor, 5-10 mg twice daily. It was cDNA, reverse transcribed from extracted RNA, that served as the sequencing template. Sequenced by immunoSEQ multiplex PCR; TCRdb stores in-frame clones only, minus some. This table has about 290,000 clones, about 62% appearing once. The chain joins TRBV6-5 to TRBJ2-5; a possible D gene is TRBD2 (5 bases). This clonotype was sampled from a human donor with alopecia areata. The starting material was CD4+ T cells sorted from blood, obtained at week 24, from a patient treated with tofacitinib. The CDR3: CASSYPGFQETQYF. CDR3 sequence (DNA): TGTGCCAGCAGTTACCCGGGGTTCCAAGAGACCCAGTACTTC.